This is a list of T cell receptor beta chains from one sample in a study of T cell changes during pregnancy in multiple sclerosis. Sequenced by immunoSEQ multiplex PCR; TCRdb stores in-frame clones only, minus some. This sample yields about 70,000 clones, of which 80% to 95% are seen a single time; almost 0.3% belongs to the top ten. The starting material was CD4+ T cells from peripheral blood mononuclear cells, obtained after pregnancy. Receptors were obtained from a female donor with multiple sclerosis, enrolled in a pregnancy study. Both conserved end residues are part of each CDR3. D genes are given only for firm matches. Rows may omit the clone size; those that give it use once, few, many or a size class.

size | D | J | V | DNA | CDR3
. | TRBD1 | TRBJ2-1 | TRBV10-3 | TGTGCCATCCGGGACAGGGAATACAATGAGCAGTTCTTC | CAIRDREYNEQFF
once | TRBD2 | TRBJ2-1 | TRBV5-8 | TGTGCCAGCAGCTATCGGACTAGCGGGGGGGTCGGGGAGCAGTTCTTC | CASSYRTSGGVGEQFF
. | . | TRBJ2-2 | TRBV10-2 | TGCGCCAGCCTAAAATATGCGAACACCGGGGAGCTGTTTTTT | CASLKYANTGELFF
once | TRBD1 | TRBJ2-7 | TRBV4-2 | TGTGCCAGCAGCCAAGAAGGACAGGGAGTATTCGAGCAGTACTTC | CASSQEGQGVFEQYF
. | . | TRBJ2-3 | TRBV5-1 | TGCGCCAGCAGCTTGGTACGGGGTCCCACAGATACGCAGTATTTT | CASSLVRGPTDTQYF
. | TRBD1 | TRBJ1-5 | TRBV28 | TGTGCCAGCACCTATCTAGGGACAGGGGGGAATCAGCCCCAGCATTTT | CASTYLGTGGNQPQHF
. | . | TRBJ1-2 | TRBV11-2 | TGTGCCAGCAGCTTAGGAGGGGGGGGCCTACAGAGTCGGAGTGGCTACACCTTC | CASSLGGGGLQSRSGYTF
. | . | TRBJ1-3 | TRBV18 | TGTGCCAGCTCACCACGGGCTGCTACCTCTGGAAACACCATATATTTT | CASSPRAATSGNTIYF
. | . | TRBJ2-7 | TRBV9 | TGTGCCAGCAGCCGTACAGGGACCACATCCTACGAGCAGTACTTC | CASSRTGTTSYEQYF
. | TRBD1 | TRBJ1-1 | TRBV7-9 | TGTGCCAGCAGCTTACCGGGACAGATTAACACTGAAGCTTTCTTT | CASSLPGQINTEAFF
. | TRBD1 | TRBJ1-2 | TRBV5-4 | TGTGCCAGCAGCTTGGATTCAGGGGGGACCATTCGTGGCTACACCTTC | CASSLDSGGTIRGYTF
. | TRBD2 | TRBJ2-3 | TRBV19 | TGTGCCAGTAGTAGGCTAGCGGGTTTCACAGATACGCAGTATTTT | CASSRLAGFTDTQYF
. | TRBD1 | TRBJ2-1 | TRBV5-4 | TGTGCCAGCAGCCTGGGACAGGGTTCCTACAATGAGCAGTTCTTC | CASSLGQGSYNEQFF
. | TRBD1 | TRBJ1-1 | TRBV18 | TGTGCCAGCTCACGCCCGGACAGGGAAGAAGCTTTCTTT | CASSRPDREEAFF
. | TRBD2 | TRBJ2-7 | TRBV15 | TGTGCCACCAGCGGTGGGACTAGCCTATCCTACGAGCAGTACTTC | CATSGGTSLSYEQYF
. | . | TRBJ2-3 | TRBV7-6 | TGTGCCAGCAGCTTAACCGCGGGGGCCCGCACAGATACGCAGTATTTT | CASSLTAGARTDTQYF
. | . | TRBJ1-4 | TRBV6-1 | TGTGCCAGCAGTGAAGCCCGGGGTACTGAAAAACTGTTTTTT | CASSEARGTEKLFF
. | . | TRBJ2-1 | TRBV5-8 | TGTGCCAGCAGCTTGGTAACTACCTACAATGAGCAGTTCTTC | CASSLVTTYNEQFF
. | . | TRBJ1-1 | TRBV5-1 | TGCGCCAGCAGCTTGGGGACAGCGAACACTGAAGCTTTCTTT | CASSLGTANTEAFF
. | TRBD1 | TRBJ2-1 | TRBV11-3 | TGTGCCAGCAGCCCGGGACAGGGCTACAATGAGCAGTTCTTC | CASSPGQGYNEQFF
. | . | TRBJ2-6 | TRBV6-5 | TGTGCCAGCACTAGAGCCTCTGGGGCCAACGTCCTGACTTTC | CASTRASGANVLTF
once | . | TRBJ2-1 | TRBV5-6 | TGTGCCAGCAGCGCACCGGGACTCCGTTCCGACTCCTACAATGAGCAGTTCTTC | CASSAPGLRSDSYNEQFF
. | TRBD2 | TRBJ2-1 | TRBV6-1 | TGTGCCAGCAGTGACCACAGGGGGCAACTAGCGGGAGGCCTTTTACAGTTCTTC | CASSDHRGQLAGGLLQFF
. | TRBD2 | TRBJ2-1 | TRBV7-3 | TGTGCCAGCAGCTTAAAGGCGGGAGGGCCTAATGAGCAGTTCTTC | CASSLKAGGPNEQFF
once | . | TRBJ2-5 | TRBV13 | TGTGCCAGCAGCTACAAACAGCACCAAGAGACCCAGTACTTC | CASSYKQHQETQYF
. | TRBD1 | TRBJ1-1 | TRBV18 | TGTGCCAGCTCACCCCTAGACAGGGGCACTGAAGCTTTCTTT | CASSPLDRGTEAFF
. | TRBD2 | TRBJ2-7 | TRBV11-3 | TGTGCCAGCAGCTTAGGACTAGCGTGGCCCCACGAGCAGTACTTC | CASSLGLAWPHEQYF
. | . | TRBJ2-7 | TRBV28 | TGTGCCAGCAGGAATAGAGGGTCCTACGAGCAGTACTTC | CASRNRGSYEQYF
. | TRBD2 | TRBJ2-3 | TRBV5-1 | TGCGCCAGCAGCTTGGCGGTGGGCGGGAGGGCCAGGGGCACAGATACGCAGTATTTT | CASSLAVGGRARGTDTQYF
. | . | TRBJ1-3 | TRBV5-5 | TGTGCCAGCAGCGAGATGGAGGGCCCGGTAGTGGGAAACACCATATATTTT | CASSEMEGPVVGNTIYF
. | TRBD1 | TRBJ1-4 | TRBV4-1 | TGCGCCAGCAGCCAACCCGGGACAGGGGGTGAAAAACTGTTTTTT | CASSQPGTGGEKLFF
. | TRBD2 | TRBJ2-1 | TRBV6-5 | TGTGCCAGCAGCCGAACTAGCGAAGAGCAGTTCTTC | CASSRTSEEQFF
once | TRBD1 | TRBJ1-2 | TRBV7-2 | TGTGCCAGCAGCCCCGACAGGGCACAGAGGGGCTACACCTTC | CASSPDRAQRGYTF
. | TRBD1 | TRBJ1-1 | TRBV5-4 | TGTGCCAGCAGCTTGGCAGGGGGGTACACTGAAGCTTTCTTT | CASSLAGGYTEAFF
few | TRBD1 | TRBJ1-5 | TRBV6-5 | TGTGCCAGCAGTCAACAGGGGGTAATGCAGCCCCAGCATTTT | CASSQQGVMQPQHF
. | . | TRBJ1-2 | TRBV19 | TGTGCCAGTAGTCCTTCCGGGACACCTAACTATGGCTACACCTTC | CASSPSGTPNYGYTF
. | TRBD2 | TRBJ2-7 | TRBV25-1 | TGTGCCAGCAGTCAACCCTCACTAGCGTCCGAGCAGTACTTC | CASSQPSLASEQYF
. | . | TRBJ2-7 | TRBV28 | TGTGCCAGCAGTTTATGGACTGGCTCGCAGTACTTC | CASSLWTGSQYF
. | TRBD2 | TRBJ2-5 | TRBV10-2 | TGCGCCAGCAGTGTAGGACTAGCGGGACAAGAGACCCAGTACTTC | CASSVGLAGQETQYF
. | TRBD1 | TRBJ1-4 | TRBV4-2 | TGTGCCAGCAGCCCTATTCCGGGACAGAATGAAAAACTGTTTTTT | CASSPIPGQNEKLFF
. | TRBD1 | TRBJ1-1 | TRBV25-1 | TGTGCCAGCAGTGTATCCGGAGGGGGCGCAAGGACTGAAGCTTTCTTT | CASSVSGGGARTEAFF